This T cell receptor beta chain was recorded in a study of control samples from healthy donors and cancer patients. Trimming took off 4 bases at V and 4 bases at J, with 8 bases between the two ends. The germline CDR1 and CDR2 sequences are GTSNPN and SVGIG (reference sequence). The CDR3 covers 12 residues. Sequenced by immunoSEQ multiplex PCR; TCRdb stores in-frame clones only, minus some. The table shows over 80,000 clones, with about nine tenths occurring only once. The V and J genes are TRBV30 and TRBJ2-1, with a possible D match to TRBD1 (5 bases). The TCR originated in a man younger than 45 in good health. Sequencing was performed on blood. The CDR3 DNA reads TGTGCCTGGAACAGGTTATACAATGAGCAGTTCTTC. It encodes CAWNRLYNEQFF.